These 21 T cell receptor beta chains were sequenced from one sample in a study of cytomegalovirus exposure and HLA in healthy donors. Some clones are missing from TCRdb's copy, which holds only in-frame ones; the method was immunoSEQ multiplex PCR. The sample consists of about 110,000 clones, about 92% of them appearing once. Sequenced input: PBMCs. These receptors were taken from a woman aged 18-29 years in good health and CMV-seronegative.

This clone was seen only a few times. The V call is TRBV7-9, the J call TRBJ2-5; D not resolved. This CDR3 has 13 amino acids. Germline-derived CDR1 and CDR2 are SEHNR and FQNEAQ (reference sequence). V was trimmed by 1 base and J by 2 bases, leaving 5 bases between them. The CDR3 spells CASSLGQQETQYF. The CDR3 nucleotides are TGTGCCAGCAGCTTAGGGCAACAAGAGACCCAGTACTTC.

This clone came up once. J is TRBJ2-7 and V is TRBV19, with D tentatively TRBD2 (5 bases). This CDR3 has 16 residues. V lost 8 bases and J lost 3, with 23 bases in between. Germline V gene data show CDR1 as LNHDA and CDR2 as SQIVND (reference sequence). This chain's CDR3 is CASPSTEGRMSYEQYF. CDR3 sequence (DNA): TGTGCCAGTCCTTCGACTGAGGGCAGGATGAGCTACGAGCAGTACTTC.

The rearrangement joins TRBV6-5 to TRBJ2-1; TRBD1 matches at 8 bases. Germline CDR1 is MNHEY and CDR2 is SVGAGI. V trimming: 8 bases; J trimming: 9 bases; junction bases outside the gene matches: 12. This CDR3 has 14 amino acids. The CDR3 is CASGLGTGTSEQFF. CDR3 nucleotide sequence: TGTGCCAGCGGACTCGGGACAGGTACCTCTGAGCAGTTCTTC.

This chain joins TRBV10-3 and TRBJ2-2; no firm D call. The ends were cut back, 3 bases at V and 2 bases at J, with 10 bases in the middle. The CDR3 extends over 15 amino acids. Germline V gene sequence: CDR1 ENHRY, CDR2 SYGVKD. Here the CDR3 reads CAISDIDTNTGELFF. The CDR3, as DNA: TGTGCCATCAGTGATATTGACACCAACACCGGGGAGCTGTTTTTT.

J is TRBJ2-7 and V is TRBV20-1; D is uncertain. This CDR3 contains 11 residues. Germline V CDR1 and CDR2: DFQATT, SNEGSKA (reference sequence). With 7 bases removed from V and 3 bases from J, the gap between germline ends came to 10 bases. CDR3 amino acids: CSGSDFYEQYF. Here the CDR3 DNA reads TGCAGTGGGTCAGACTTCTACGAGCAGTACTTC.

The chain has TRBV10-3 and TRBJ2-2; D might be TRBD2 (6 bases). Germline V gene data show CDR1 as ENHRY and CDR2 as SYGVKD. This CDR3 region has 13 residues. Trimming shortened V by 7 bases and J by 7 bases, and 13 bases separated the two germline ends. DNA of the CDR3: TGTGCCATCACAGGAGGGGTTGGCGGGGAGCTGTTTTTT. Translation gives CAITGGVGGELFF.

The CDR3 coding sequence is TGCGCCAGCAGCCAAGGGGCTAGGGGATCCTACGAGCAGTACTTC. Translation: CASSQGARGSYEQYF. The gene calls are TRBV4-3 and TRBJ2-7, with TRBD1 as a possible D gene (5 bases). The germline gives CDR1 LGHNA, CDR2 YSLEER. The germline V and J ends were trimmed by 1 base and 1 base, with 11 bases remaining between them. The CDR3 consists of 15 residues.

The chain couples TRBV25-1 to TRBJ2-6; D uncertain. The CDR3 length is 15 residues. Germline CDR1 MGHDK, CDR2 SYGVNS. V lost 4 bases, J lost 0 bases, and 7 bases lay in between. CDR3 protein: CASSVGYSGANVLTF. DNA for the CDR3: TGTGCCAGCAGTGTCGGTTACTCTGGGGCCAACGTCCTGACTTTC.

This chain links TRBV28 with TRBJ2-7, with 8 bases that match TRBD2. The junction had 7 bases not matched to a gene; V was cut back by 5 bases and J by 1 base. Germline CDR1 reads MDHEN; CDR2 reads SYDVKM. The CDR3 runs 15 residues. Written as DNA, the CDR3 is TGTGCCAGCAGTCCGATTAGCGGGGAATCCTACGAGCAGTACTTC. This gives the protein CASSPISGESYEQYF.

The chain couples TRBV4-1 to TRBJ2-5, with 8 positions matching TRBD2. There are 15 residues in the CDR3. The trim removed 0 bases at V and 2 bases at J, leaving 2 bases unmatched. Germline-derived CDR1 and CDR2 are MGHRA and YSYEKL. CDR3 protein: CASSQDRGGQETQYF. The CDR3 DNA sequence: TGCGCCAGCAGCCAAGATCGGGGGGGACAAGAGACCCAGTACTTC.

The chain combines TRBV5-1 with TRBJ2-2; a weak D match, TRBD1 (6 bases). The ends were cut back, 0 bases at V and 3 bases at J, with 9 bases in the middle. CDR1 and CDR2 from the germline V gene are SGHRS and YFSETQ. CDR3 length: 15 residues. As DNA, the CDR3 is TGCGCCAGCAGCTTGGGAGGGGGAGACACCGGGGAGCTGTTTTTT. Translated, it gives CASSLGGGDTGELFF.

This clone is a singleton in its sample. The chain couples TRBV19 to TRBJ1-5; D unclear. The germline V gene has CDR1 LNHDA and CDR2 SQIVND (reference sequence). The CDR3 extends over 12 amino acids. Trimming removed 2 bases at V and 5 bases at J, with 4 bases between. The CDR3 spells CASSIRDQPQHF. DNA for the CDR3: TGTGCCAGTAGTATACGAGATCAGCCCCAGCATTTT.

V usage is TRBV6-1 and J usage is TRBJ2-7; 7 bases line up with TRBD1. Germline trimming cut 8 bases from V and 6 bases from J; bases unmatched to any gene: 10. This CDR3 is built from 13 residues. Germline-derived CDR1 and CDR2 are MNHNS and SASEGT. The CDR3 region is CASGQDRRREQYF. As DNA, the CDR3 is TGTGCCAGCGGTCAGGACAGGAGGCGCGAGCAGTACTTC.

This CDR3 reads CASSLRAGGYTF. As DNA, the CDR3 is TGTGCCAGCAGTTTAAGGGCGGGTGGCTACACCTTC. The chain uses TRBV28 and TRBJ1-2; no clear D gene. Per the germline V gene, CDR1 is MDHEN and CDR2 is SYDVKM. The CDR3 totals 12 residues. V was pared by 2 bases and J by 7 bases, with 8 bases between.

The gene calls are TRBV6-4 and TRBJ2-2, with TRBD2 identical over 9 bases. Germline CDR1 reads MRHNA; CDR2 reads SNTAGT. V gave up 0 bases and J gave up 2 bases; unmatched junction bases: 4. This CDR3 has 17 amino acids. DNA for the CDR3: TGTGCCAGCAGTGACTCTCCTAGCGGGGAAAACACCGGGGAGCTGTTTTTT. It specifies CASSDSPSGENTGELFF.

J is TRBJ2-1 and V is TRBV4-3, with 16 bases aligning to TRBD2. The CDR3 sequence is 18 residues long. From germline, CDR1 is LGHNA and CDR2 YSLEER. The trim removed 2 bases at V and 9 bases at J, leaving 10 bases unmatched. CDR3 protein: CASSQLGPGLAGGPEQFF. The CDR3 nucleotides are TGCGCCAGCAGCCAACTTGGGCCGGGACTAGCGGGAGGGCCTGAGCAGTTCTTC.

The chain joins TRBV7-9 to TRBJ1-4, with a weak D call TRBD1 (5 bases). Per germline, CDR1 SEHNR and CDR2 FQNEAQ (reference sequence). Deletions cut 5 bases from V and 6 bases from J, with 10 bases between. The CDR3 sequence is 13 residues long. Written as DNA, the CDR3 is TGTGCCAGCAGCCTCAGGGTAGATGAAAAACTGTTTTTT. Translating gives CASSLRVDEKLFF.

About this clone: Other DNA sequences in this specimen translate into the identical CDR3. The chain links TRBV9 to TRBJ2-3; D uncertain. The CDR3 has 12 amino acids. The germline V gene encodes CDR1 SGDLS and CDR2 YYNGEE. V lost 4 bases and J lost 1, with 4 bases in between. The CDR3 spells CASSPGTDTQYF. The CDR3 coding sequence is TGTGCCAGCAGCCCTGGCACAGATACGCAGTATTTT.

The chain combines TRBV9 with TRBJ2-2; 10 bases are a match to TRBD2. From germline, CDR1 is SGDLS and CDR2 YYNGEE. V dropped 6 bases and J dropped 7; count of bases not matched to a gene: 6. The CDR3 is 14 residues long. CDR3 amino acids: CASTSGGVGGELFF. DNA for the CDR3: TGTGCCAGCACTAGCGGGGGAGTGGGCGGGGAGCTGTTTTTT.

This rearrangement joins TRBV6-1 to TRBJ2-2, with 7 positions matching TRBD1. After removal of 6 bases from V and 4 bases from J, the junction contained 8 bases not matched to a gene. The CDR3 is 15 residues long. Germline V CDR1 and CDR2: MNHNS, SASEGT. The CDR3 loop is CASRDNRGRTGELFF. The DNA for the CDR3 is TGTGCCAGCAGGGATAACAGGGGACGCACCGGGGAGCTGTTTTTT.

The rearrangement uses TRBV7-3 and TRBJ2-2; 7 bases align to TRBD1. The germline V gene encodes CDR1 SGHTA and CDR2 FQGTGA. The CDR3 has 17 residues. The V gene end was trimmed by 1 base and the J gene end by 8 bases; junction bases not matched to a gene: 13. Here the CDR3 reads CASSLIPINDREGELFF. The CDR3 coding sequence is TGTGCCAGCAGCTTAATTCCGATAAACGACAGGGAAGGGGAGCTGTTTTTT.